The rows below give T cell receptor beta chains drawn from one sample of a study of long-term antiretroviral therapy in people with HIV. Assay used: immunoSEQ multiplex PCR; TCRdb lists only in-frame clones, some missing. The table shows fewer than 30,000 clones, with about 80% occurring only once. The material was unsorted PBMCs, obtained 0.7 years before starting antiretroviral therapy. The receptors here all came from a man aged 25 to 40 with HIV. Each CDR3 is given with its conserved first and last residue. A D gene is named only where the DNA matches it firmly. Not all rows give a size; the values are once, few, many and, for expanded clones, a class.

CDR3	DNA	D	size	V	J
CASSFLQATNEKLFF	TGTGCCAGCAGCTTTCTTCAGGCAACTAATGAAAAACTGTTTTTT	.	.	TRBV7-9	TRBJ1-4
CASSPRGGAGETQYF	TGTGCCAGCAGCCCCCGAGGGGGGGCAGGAGAGACCCAGTACTTC	.	.	TRBV7-2	TRBJ2-5
CASSYYTRGRGVGKDIQYF	TGTGCCAGCAGCTACTACACCAGGGGGCGAGGAGTGGGCAAGGACATTCAGTACTTC	TRBD1	.	TRBV7-2	TRBJ2-4
CASSFGTSGTKNIQYF	TGTGCCAGCAGTTTCGGGACTAGCGGGACGAAAAACATTCAGTACTTC	TRBD2	.	TRBV28	TRBJ2-4
CASSYRRGETQYF	TGTGCCAGTAGCTACAGGAGGGGAGAGACCCAGTACTTC	.	.	TRBV19	TRBJ2-5
CASSLPLETQYF	TGTGCCAGCAGCTTGCCCTTGGAGACCCAGTACTTC	.	.	TRBV5-4	TRBJ2-5
CASSFGTINNEQFF	TGCGCCAGCAGCTTTGGGACTATTAACAATGAGCAGTTCTTC	TRBD2	.	TRBV5-1	TRBJ2-1
CASGTLNTDTQYF	TGTGCCAGCGGGACTTTGAACACAGATACGCAGTATTTT	.	once	TRBV18	TRBJ2-3
CASSRLDRGNYGYTF	TGTGCCAGCAGCCGATTGGACAGGGGGAACTATGGCTACACCTTC	TRBD1	.	TRBV11-2	TRBJ1-2
CASSPQGGFSTDTQYF	TGTGCCAGCTCACCCCAGGGGGGTTTCAGCACAGATACGCAGTATTTT	.	.	TRBV18	TRBJ2-3
CASSTRSNTGELFF	TGTGCCAGCAGCACCAGAAGCAACACCGGGGAGCTGTTTTTT	.	.	TRBV7-2	TRBJ2-2
CASSSPRDRGRDEQFF	TGTGCCAGCAGTTCCCCCCGGGACAGGGGGAGAGATGAGCAGTTCTTC	TRBD1	once	TRBV6-5	TRBJ2-1
CASSAGQWNSPLHF	TGTGCCAGCAGTGCGGGACAGTGGAATTCACCCCTCCACTTT	TRBD1	.	TRBV28	TRBJ1-6
CASSEGEAEAFF	TGTGCCAGCAGTGAAGGGGAAGCTGAAGCTTTCTTT	.	.	TRBV6-1	TRBJ1-1
CASSPHRLAPLYNEQFF	TGTGCCAGCAGCCCCCACCGACTAGCCCCCCTTTACAATGAGCAGTTCTTC	TRBD2	.	TRBV7-8	TRBJ2-1
CASSYSHTGELFF	TGTGCCAGCAGTTACTCCCACACCGGGGAGCTGTTTTTT	.	.	TRBV6-5	TRBJ2-2
CASSRTGGVEAFF	TGTGCCAGCAGCCGCACAGGGGGAGTTGAAGCTTTCTTT	TRBD1	once	TRBV4-2	TRBJ1-1
CASSSEQGAYEQYF	TGTGCCAGCAGCTCGGAACAGGGGGCCTACGAGCAGTACTTC	TRBD1	few	TRBV5-4	TRBJ2-7
CASSPRGRGELFF	TGTGCCAGCAGCCCTAGAGGGCGCGGGGAGCTGTTTTTT	.	.	TRBV9	TRBJ2-2
CASSSGMEQYF	TGTGCCAGCAGTTCCGGCATGGAGCAGTACTTC	.	few	TRBV6-5	TRBJ2-7
CASSLGIRGSTDTQYF	TGTGCCAGCAGCTTAGGGATACGGGGGAGCACAGATACGCAGTATTTT	.	.	TRBV7-6	TRBJ2-3
CASSFNRGNTGELFF	TGTGCCAGCAGCTTTAACAGGGGAAACACCGGGGAGCTGTTTTTT	TRBD1	.	TRBV7-9	TRBJ2-2
CASSFRNRDVNEKLFF	TGTGCCAGCAGCTTTCGTAACCGGGACGTTAATGAAAAACTGTTTTTT	.	.	TRBV7-9	TRBJ1-4
CATSIRTANNEQFF	TGTGCCACCAGCATTCGGACTGCTAACAATGAGCAGTTCTTC	.	.	TRBV15	TRBJ2-1
CASSTSKGYEQYF	TGCGCCAGCAGCACTAGTAAGGGTTACGAGCAGTACTTC	.	.	TRBV5-1	TRBJ2-7
CATSREGYGGTGELFF	TGTGCCACCAGCAGAGAGGGTTATGGGGGCACCGGGGAGCTGTTTTTT	.	.	TRBV15	TRBJ2-2
CASSLSSDYGYTF	TGTGCCAGCAGTTTATCCTCGGACTATGGCTACACCTTC	.	.	TRBV27	TRBJ1-2
CASSSQGWGVTDTQYF	TGTGCCAGCAGCTCACAGGGGTGGGGGGTTACAGATACGCAGTATTTT	.	.	TRBV11-2	TRBJ2-3
CASKPVTGWFYEQYF	TGTGCCAGCAAACCCGTGACAGGGTGGTTCTACGAGCAGTACTTC	TRBD1	.	TRBV6-1	TRBJ2-7
CASSYKRGGYGYTF	TGTGCCAGCAGTTACAAGCGGGGAGGATATGGCTACACCTTC	.	few	TRBV6-5	TRBJ1-2
CASSILTGPFGEQFF	TGTGCCAGTAGTATCCTGACAGGGCCTTTCGGTGAGCAGTTCTTC	TRBD1	.	TRBV19	TRBJ2-1
CASSGQVQDTQYF	TGTGCCAGTAGTGGACAGGTTCAAGATACGCAGTATTTT	TRBD1	.	TRBV19	TRBJ2-3
CASSVSSLGEQYF	TGTGCCAGCAGCGTATCTTCTCTGGGCGAGCAGTACTTC	.	.	TRBV9	TRBJ2-7
CASSLQTGLNEKLFF	TGTGCCAGCAGCTTACAAACAGGCCTAAATGAAAAACTGTTTTTT	.	.	TRBV7-9	TRBJ1-4
CATSSPGTGLSFEPEAFF	TGTGCCACCTCGTCCCCCGGGACAGGGTTGTCGTTTGAACCTGAAGCTTTCTTT	TRBD1	.	TRBV19	TRBJ1-1
CASSYSGHYSNQPQHF	TGTGCCAGCAGTTACTCTGGCCATTATAGCAATCAGCCCCAGCATTTT	.	once	TRBV6-6	TRBJ1-5
CASSLGITSYEQYF	TGTGCCAGCAGCTTAGGAATAACTTCCTACGAGCAGTACTTC	.	.	TRBV7-2	TRBJ2-7
CASSTGLAGTDTQYF	TGTGCCAGCAGCACGGGACTAGCGGGCACAGATACGCAGTATTTT	TRBD2	.	TRBV5-4	TRBJ2-3
CAWSVRAGLSQPQHF	TGTGCCTGGAGTGTAAGGGCAGGGCTGTCCCAGCCCCAGCATTTT	.	.	TRBV30	TRBJ1-5
CAISDRGQPTTSPLHF	TGTGCCATCAGTGACCGGGGACAACCCACTACTTCACCCCTCCACTTT	.	.	TRBV10-3	TRBJ1-6
CASSLGTATDYGYTF	TGCGCCAGCAGCTTGGGGACAGCGACTGACTATGGCTACACCTTC	.	.	TRBV5-1	TRBJ1-2
CASTLTGINTEAFF	TGTGCCAGCACCCTCACAGGGATCAACACTGAAGCTTTCTTT	.	.	TRBV7-9	TRBJ1-1
CASSLGFGAGGALDEQYF	TGTGCCAGCAGCTTGGGCTTTGGGGCGGGAGGGGCCCTGGACGAGCAGTACTTC	TRBD2	.	TRBV5-6	TRBJ2-7
CSVGGGTDTQYF	TGCAGCGTTGGCGGGGGCACAGATACGCAGTATTTT	.	.	TRBV29-1	TRBJ2-3